This TCR beta chain was captured in a study of shared clonotypes between healthy human individuals. Findings of the study overall: Generation probabilities were higher for clonotypes shared across all four sorted-subset donors than for unshared ones.

Libraries were prepared by immunoSEQ multiplex PCR; TCRdb keeps only in-frame clonotypes and omits some of them. The table shows under 600,000 clones, with less than 98% occurring only once. Germline CDR1 MDHEN, CDR2 SYDVKM. The CDR3 loop spans 13 amino acids. V lost 7 bases, J lost 0 bases, and 7 bases lay in between. The table lists this clone with a count of one. What it binds is unknown. The chain recombines TRBV28 with TRBJ1-3; D is undetermined. Source material: naive CD4+ T cells sorted from blood. Subset: CD45RA+ positively selected. The TCR originated in a woman in her thirties in good health. Written as DNA, the CDR3 is TGTGCCAGCACGGAGGACTCTGGAAACACCATATATTTT. Protein: CASTEDSGNTIYF.